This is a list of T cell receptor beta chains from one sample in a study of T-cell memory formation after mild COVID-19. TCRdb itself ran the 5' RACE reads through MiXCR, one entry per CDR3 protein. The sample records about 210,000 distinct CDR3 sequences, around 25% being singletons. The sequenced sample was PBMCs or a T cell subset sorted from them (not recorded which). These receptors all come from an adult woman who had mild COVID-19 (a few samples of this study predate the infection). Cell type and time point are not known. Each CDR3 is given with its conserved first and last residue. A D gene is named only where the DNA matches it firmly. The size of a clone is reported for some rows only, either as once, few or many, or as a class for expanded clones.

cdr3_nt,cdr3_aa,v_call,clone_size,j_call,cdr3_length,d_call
TGTGCCAGCAGCTTTAGCGGGAGCCCCTACGAGCAGTACTTC,CASSFSGSPYEQYF,TRBV5-6,-,TRBJ2-7,14,TRBD2
TGCGCCAGCAGATGGAGGGGGAAGACTCAAACGAACACCGGGGAGCTGTTTTTT,CASRWRGKTQTNTGELFF,TRBV5-1,-,TRBJ2-2,18,-
TGTGCCAGCAGCCCACAAATCCAGGCCTCTGGAAACACCATATATTTT,CASSPQIQASGNTIYF,TRBV7-2,few,TRBJ1-3,16,-
TGCGCCAGCAGCCAAGATTCGACTGTTTACAATGAGCAGTTCTTC,CASSQDSTVYNEQFF,TRBV4-3,-,TRBJ2-1,15,-
TGTGCCAGCAGCCCCATACTGGGCCACACTAAGAATGAGCAGTTCTTC,CASSPILGHTKNEQFF,TRBV7-6,-,TRBJ2-1,16,-
TGTGCCAGCAGTGTACCGGGGACACGGAACACTGAAGCTTTCTTT,CASSVPGTRNTEAFF,TRBV7-9,-,TRBJ1-1,15,-
TGTGCCACCAGTCCCGGGACTGTAATCTACAATGAGCAGTTCTTC,CATSPGTVIYNEQFF,TRBV24-1,few,TRBJ2-1,15,-
TGCGCCAGCAGCTTGCAGGGCTACAATGAGCAGTTCTTC,CASSLQGYNEQFF,TRBV5-1,many,TRBJ2-1,13,-
TGCAGTGCTGTCGTTGGGGGGGCGAACACCGGGGAGCTGTTTTTT,CSAVVGGANTGELFF,TRBV20-1,few,TRBJ2-2,15,TRBD2
TGCGCCAGCAGCTTTGGGCAGCCGAACACCGGGGAGCTGTTTTTT,CASSFGQPNTGELFF,TRBV5-1,-,TRBJ2-2,15,-
TGCAGCGTTGTGAGCCGCACAGATACGCAGTATTTT,CSVVSRTDTQYF,TRBV29-1,-,TRBJ2-3,12,-
TGTGCCAGCAGTTTAGGTTTCGATACGCAGTATTTT,CASSLGFDTQYF,TRBV12-3/TRBV12-4,-,TRBJ2-3,12,-
TGTGCCAGCAGTCCCCGACTAGCGGGAGGAGTCTACGAGCAGTACTTC,CASSPRLAGGVYEQYF,TRBV6-2/TRBV6-3,-,TRBJ2-7,16,TRBD2
TGTGCCAGCACCCCGGTCACCGGGGAGCTGTTTTTT,CASTPVTGELFF,TRBV7-6,-,TRBJ2-2,12,-
TGTGCCAGCAGCCAAGATCTGCGGGACTCTGGAAACACCATATATTTT,CASSQDLRDSGNTIYF,TRBV4-2,-,TRBJ1-3,16,-
TGTGCCAGCAGTTATCGGCGGGAGGGCACAGATACGCAGTATTTT,CASSYRREGTDTQYF,TRBV27,few,TRBJ2-3,15,TRBD2
TGTGCCAGCAGCCACGGGACTAGCGGGGGCCAAGAGACCCAGTACTTC,CASSHGTSGGQETQYF,TRBV3-1,few,TRBJ2-5,16,TRBD2
TGTGCCACCAGCAGAGAGGGGAGGGGCAGGGATGATAATTCACCCCTCCACTTT,CATSREGRGRDDNSPLHF,TRBV15,few,TRBJ1-6,18,-
TGTGCCTGGAGTAGTCTGATTGGGGAGCTGTTTTTT,CAWSSLIGELFF,TRBV30,-,TRBJ2-2,12,-
TGCGCCAGCAGCCCCGGGTTAGGACAGGGGTACGGAAACACCATATATTTT,CASSPGLGQGYGNTIYF,TRBV5-1,few,TRBJ1-3,17,TRBD1
TGCAGTGCTCGTAGGCAGGGCGGTCAGCCCCAGCATTTT,CSARRQGGQPQHF,TRBV20-1,-,TRBJ1-5,13,-
TGTGCCAGCAGCCAGTGGACAGGAGACTCACCCCTCCACTTT,CASSQWTGDSPLHF,TRBV14,once,TRBJ1-6,14,TRBD1
TGTGCCAGCAGCCCACTTGGGCTAGCGGGGGGGTACAATGAGCAGTTCTTC,CASSPLGLAGGYNEQFF,TRBV5-5,few,TRBJ2-1,17,TRBD2
TGTGCCAGATCGACCCTAGATACCACAGATACGCAGTATTTT,CARSTLDTTDTQYF,TRBV2,-,TRBJ2-3,14,-
TGTGCCACCAGTGACCCCCAGGGGACCCAAGAGACCCAGTACTTC,CATSDPQGTQETQYF,TRBV24-1,few,TRBJ2-5,15,-
TGCGCCAGCAGCCCGGGGGTCAGTAGCAATCAGCCCCAGCATTTT,CASSPGVSSNQPQHF,TRBV5-1,few,TRBJ1-5,15,-
TGTGCCAGCAGCGTAGGTACAATCACAGGGAATGAGCAGTTCTTC,CASSVGTITGNEQFF,TRBV9,-,TRBJ2-1,15,-
TGTGCCAGCAGCTTAGAGCGGGCAGGGTCGGGTCAGGAGTTC,CASSLERAGSGQEF,TRBV13,-,TRBJ2-1,14,-
TGTGCCAGCAGCTTAGCCGCGGGACTTAACTCTGGGGCCAACGTCCTGACTTTC,CASSLAAGLNSGANVLTF,TRBV11-3,-,TRBJ2-6,18,-
TGTGCCAGCAGCTTAGAGTTGGGGGAGAGCACTGAAGCTTTCTTT,CASSLELGESTEAFF,TRBV7-9,few,TRBJ1-1,15,-
TGCAGTGCTACCGACTTACCGAACTACAATGAGCAGTTCTTC,CSATDLPNYNEQFF,TRBV20-1,-,TRBJ2-1,14,-
TGTGCCAGCAGGTACCCCGGGACAGCTAACTTCTTC,CASRYPGTANFF,TRBV6-2/TRBV6-3,-,TRBJ2-1,12,TRBD1
TGTGCCATCGCTTCGGCCCTAGAGAGTCAGCCCCAGCATTTT,CAIASALESQPQHF,TRBV10-3,few,TRBJ1-5,14,-
TGTGCCATCAGATCGACACAGGGAGTCTCACCCCTCCACTTT,CAIRSTQGVSPLHF,TRBV10-3,few,TRBJ1-6,14,-
TGTGCCAGCACGGGGATCTCAGACGTTCGGGCCAATGAGCAGTTCTTC,CASTGISDVRANEQFF,TRBV7-8,few,TRBJ2-1,16,-
TGTGCCAGCAGCCAAGATAGGGGCCGGGCCCGCACAGATACGCAGTATTTT,CASSQDRGRARTDTQYF,TRBV4-2,-,TRBJ2-3,17,-
TGTGCCAGCAGTTCGGCCTGGACGGGGAACACTGAAGCTTTCTTT,CASSSAWTGNTEAFF,TRBV12-3/TRBV12-4,many,TRBJ1-1,15,-
TGCGCCAGCAGCTCGGGACTAGCGGCCACCTACGAGCAGTACTTC,CASSSGLAATYEQYF,TRBV5-1,many,TRBJ2-7,15,TRBD2
TGCGCCAGCAGCCAAGATCGGGCAGGGCCCTTTATCTCCTATGGCTACACCTTC,CASSQDRAGPFISYGYTF,TRBV4-1,-,TRBJ1-2,18,-
TGTGCCAGCTCACCTCGGGAAGGTGAGCAGTTCTTC,CASSPREGEQFF,TRBV18,-,TRBJ2-1,12,-
TGTGCCAGCAGTGATCCGGGACAGGGAAGTAATGAGCAGTTCTTC,CASSDPGQGSNEQFF,TRBV12-3/TRBV12-4,few,TRBJ2-1,15,TRBD1
TGTGCCAGCAGTGGTGGGGGGGCCGAAGAGACCCAGTACTTC,CASSGGGAEETQYF,TRBV2,few,TRBJ2-5,14,-
TGTGCCAGCCGACGGGACTCGCCCGGTGAGCAGTTCTTC,CASRRDSPGEQFF,TRBV6-1,-,TRBJ2-1,13,-
TGTGCCAGTAGTATGCGATCGAGCGGGCCGACCTACGAGCAGTACTTC,CASSMRSSGPTYEQYF,TRBV19,few,TRBJ2-7,16,-
TGCAGCGTTCGCGACTACCGCTCTGGGGCCAACGTCCTGACTTTC,CSVRDYRSGANVLTF,TRBV29-1,-,TRBJ2-6,15,-
TGTGCCAGCAGCGAGGCGGGTCCCTCCTACGAGCAGTACTTC,CASSEAGPSYEQYF,TRBV7-8,-,TRBJ2-7,14,-
TGTGCCAGCAGTCAGACAGGGGGCGAATCAGATACGCAGTATTTT,CASSQTGGESDTQYF,TRBV6-4,-,TRBJ2-3,15,TRBD1
TGTGCCAGCAGCTTAGGCCCCGGGGAGCTGTTTTTT,CASSLGPGELFF,TRBV13,many,TRBJ2-2,12,-
TGCAGCGCCCCAGCCATGGTTTCCTACAATGAGCAGTTCTTC,CSAPAMVSYNEQFF,TRBV29-1,few,TRBJ2-1,14,-
TGTGCCACCAGGCGGACAGGGGACTACGAGCAGTACTTC,CATRRTGDYEQYF,TRBV24-1,-,TRBJ2-7,13,TRBD1
TGTGCCACCAGTGACCCGAGGGGGTCCGGCTACACCTTC,CATSDPRGSGYTF,TRBV24-1,few,TRBJ1-2,13,-
TGCGCCAGCAGCTGGGGGACGGGACTGAACACTGAAGCTTTCTTT,CASSWGTGLNTEAFF,TRBV5-1,-,TRBJ1-1,15,-
TGTGCCAGCAGCAATTGGGGGTGCCCAGATACGCAGTATTTT,CASSNWGCPDTQYF,TRBV21-1,-,TRBJ2-3,14,-
TGTGCCAGCAGCTTACGAGCCCCGGGACAGGGAAGAGAGACCCAGTACTTC,CASSLRAPGQGRETQYF,TRBV7-8,few,TRBJ2-5,17,TRBD1
TGTGCCAGCATCGACCGTGAAGAGGAGCAGTACTTC,CASIDREEEQYF,TRBV6-4,once,TRBJ2-7,12,-
TGCAGTGCTACCCTCCCCGGGGAGGGTATTTACGAGCAGTACTTC,CSATLPGEGIYEQYF,TRBV20-1,-,TRBJ2-7,15,TRBD2
TGCGCCAGCAGCCAAGGTAGCGGGGGGGCCTCAGATACGCAGTATTTT,CASSQGSGGASDTQYF,TRBV4-1,-,TRBJ2-3,16,TRBD2
TGTGCCAGCAGCTTAGGGGACTCGAACACTGAAGCTTTCTTT,CASSLGDSNTEAFF,TRBV7-6,few,TRBJ1-1,14,-
TGTGCCAGCAGCAAAGGTTCGATGGACAGGCCTGGGGGAAGCTACACCTTC,CASSKGSMDRPGGSYTF,TRBV21-1,once,TRBJ1-2,17,-
TGTGCCAGCAGTTTTCAGGGGGCCCGTAACACCGGGGAGCTGTTTTTT,CASSFQGARNTGELFF,TRBV2,few,TRBJ2-2,16,TRBD1